A single sample is the source of the 5 T cell receptor beta chains below, sequenced in a study of blood T cell repertoires in COVID-19. TCRdb keeps only in-frame clones here, not all; method: immunoSEQ multiplex PCR. The sample lists about 300,000 clones, approximately 89% seen once, with less than 3.5% in the top ten. The sample taken for sequencing was PBMCs or T cells enriched from blood (not recorded which). The receptors shown here come from a woman aged 50 to 65 who had been exposed to COVID-19.

The chain has TRBV19 and TRBJ1-1, with 10 bases matching TRBD1. Germline V gene data show CDR1 as LNHDA and CDR2 as SQIVND (reference sequence). Trimming at V came to 4 bases and at J to 4 bases, leaving 0 bases not matched to a gene. This CDR3 comprises 13 residues. The CDR3 nucleotides are TGTGCCAGTAGTAGGGACAGGGGCACTGAAGCTTTCTTT. Residues: CASSRDRGTEAFF.

The J gene is TRBJ2-1, the V gene TRBV3-1 (or the pseudogene TRBV3-2), with 13 bases fitting TRBD2. The CDR3 runs to 17 residues. The V gene end was trimmed by 5 bases and the J gene end by 8 bases; junction bases not matched to a gene: 12. CDR1 is LGHDT, CDR2 YNNKEL, per germline (reference sequence). The CDR3: CASSYRLAGGSFDEQFF. The CDR3 bases are TGTGCCAGCAGCTACCGACTAGCGGGGGGATCTTTCGATGAGCAGTTCTTC.

The chain carries TRBV19 and TRBJ1-5; D may be TRBD1 (6 bases). The CDR3 runs to 16 residues. V lost 3 bases, J lost 1 base, and 13 bases lay in between. Germline V gene lookup returns CDR1 LNHDA and CDR2 SQIVND (reference sequence). The CDR3 protein is CASSIFGQRSNQPQHF. CDR3 bases: TGTGCCAGTAGTATTTTTGGACAGCGGAGCAATCAGCCCCAGCATTTT.

V usage is TRBV7-9 and J usage is TRBJ1-3; TRBD1 is a possible D gene (6 bases). From germline, CDR1 is SEHNR and CDR2 FQNEAQ (reference sequence). V shed 5 bases and J shed 3 bases, with 11 bases lying between them. This CDR3 contains 14 residues. The CDR3 DNA is TGTGCCAGCAGCCGCCGGGACATTGGAAACACCATATATTTT. As protein: CASSRRDIGNTIYF.

V usage is TRBV23-1 and J usage is TRBJ2-7; 7 bases are shared with TRBD2. TRBV23-1 is designated an ORF whose function remains uncertain. The CDR3 has 15 residues. The V and J ends lost 3 bases and 2 bases, in that order; junction bases with no gene match: 7. The CDR3 protein is CASSHSGGRTYEQYF. CDR3 nucleotide sequence: TGCGCCAGCAGTCATTCGGGAGGCCGTACCTACGAGCAGTACTTC.